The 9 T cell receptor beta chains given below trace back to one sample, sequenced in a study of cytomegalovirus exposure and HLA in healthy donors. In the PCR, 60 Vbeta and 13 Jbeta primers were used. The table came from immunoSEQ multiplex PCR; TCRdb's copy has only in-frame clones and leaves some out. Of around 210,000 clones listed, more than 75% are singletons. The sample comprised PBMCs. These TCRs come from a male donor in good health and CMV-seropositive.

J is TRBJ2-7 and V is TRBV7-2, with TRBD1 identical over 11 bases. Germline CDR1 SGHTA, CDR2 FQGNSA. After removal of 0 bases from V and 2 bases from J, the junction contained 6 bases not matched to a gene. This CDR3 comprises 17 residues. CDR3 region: CASSLAGTGGGAYEQYF. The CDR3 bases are TGTGCCAGCAGCTTAGCCGGGACAGGGGGGGGAGCCTACGAGCAGTACTTC.

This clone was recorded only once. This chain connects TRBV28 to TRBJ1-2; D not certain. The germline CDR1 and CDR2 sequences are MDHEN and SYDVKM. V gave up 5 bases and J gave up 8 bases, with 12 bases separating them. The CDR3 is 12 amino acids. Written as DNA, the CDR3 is TGTGCCAGCAGTAAGTACCCGGGGGGCTACACCTTC. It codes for CASSKYPGGYTF.

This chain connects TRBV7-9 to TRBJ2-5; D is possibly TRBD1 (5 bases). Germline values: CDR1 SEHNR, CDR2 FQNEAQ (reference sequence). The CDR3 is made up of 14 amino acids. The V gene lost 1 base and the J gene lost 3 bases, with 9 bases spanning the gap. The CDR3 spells CASSLGAGKETQYF. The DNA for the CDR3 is TGTGCCAGCAGCTTAGGGGCAGGGAAAGAGACCCAGTACTTC.

The CDR3 DNA reads as TGTGCCAGCAGCTTAGATGGCCGCACAGATACGCAGTATTTT. Its protein is CASSLDGRTDTQYF. V gene TRBV11-1 combines with J gene TRBJ2-3, with D hard to call. V dropped 1 base and J dropped 1 base, with 6 bases sitting between them. The CDR3 spans 14 residues. Germline CDR1 is SGHAT and CDR2 is FQDESV (reference sequence).

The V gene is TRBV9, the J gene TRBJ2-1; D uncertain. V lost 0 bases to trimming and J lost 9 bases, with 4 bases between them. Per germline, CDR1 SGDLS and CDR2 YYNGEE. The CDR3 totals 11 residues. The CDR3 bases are TGTGCCAGCAGCGTAGGAGTTGAGCAGTTCTTC. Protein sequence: CASSVGVEQFF.

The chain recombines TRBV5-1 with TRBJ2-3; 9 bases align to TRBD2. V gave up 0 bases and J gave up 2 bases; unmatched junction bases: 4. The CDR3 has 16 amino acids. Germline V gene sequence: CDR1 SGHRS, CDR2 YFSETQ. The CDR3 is CASSLAQRGATDTQYF. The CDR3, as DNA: TGCGCCAGCAGCTTGGCCCAGCGGGGGGCCACAGATACGCAGTATTTT.

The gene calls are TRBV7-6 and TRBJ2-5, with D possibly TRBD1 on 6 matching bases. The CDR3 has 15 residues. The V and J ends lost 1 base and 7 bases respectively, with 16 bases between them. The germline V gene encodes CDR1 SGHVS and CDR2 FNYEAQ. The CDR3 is CASSLGAADSGTQYF. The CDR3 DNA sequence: TGTGCCAGCAGCTTAGGGGCTGCGGACAGCGGGACCCAGTACTTC.

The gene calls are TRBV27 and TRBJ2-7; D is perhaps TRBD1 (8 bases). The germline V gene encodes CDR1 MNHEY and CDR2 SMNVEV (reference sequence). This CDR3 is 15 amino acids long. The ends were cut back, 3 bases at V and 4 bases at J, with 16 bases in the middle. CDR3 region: CASSFTGGGVYEQYF. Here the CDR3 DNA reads TGTGCCAGCAGTTTCACAGGGGGAGGGGTGTACGAGCAGTACTTC.

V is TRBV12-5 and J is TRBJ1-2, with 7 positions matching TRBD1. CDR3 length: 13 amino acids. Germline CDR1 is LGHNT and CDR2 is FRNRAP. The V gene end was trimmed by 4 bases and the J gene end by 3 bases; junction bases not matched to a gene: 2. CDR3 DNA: TGTGCTAGTGGTTCACAGGGGTACTATGGCTACACCTTC. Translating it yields CASGSQGYYGYTF.